This T cell receptor (beta chain) was obtained from a study of cytomegalovirus exposure and HLA in healthy donors listed by TCRdb under 2017. About the full investigation: In an earlier analysis of some 550 of the donors, roughly 300 Gb of sequence data and 120 million or so unique TCR beta sequences from about 179 million T cells were reported. Typing coverage differed by locus: A, B, C, DRB1 and DQB1 were typed in roughly 620-630 donors, DQA1 in 522, DPA1 in 606, and DPB1 in 450 to 490. The study aimed to test whether cataloging public T cell receptors could reveal signatures of past pathogen exposure. Both class I and class II loci were covered by HLA typing, at four-digit resolution. A later analysis re-analyzed previously published TCR beta repertoires from 500 to 700 donors and added high-resolution HLA genotyping to study TCR occurrence patterns. On average, roughly 200,000 unique TCR beta nucleotide sequences were sequenced per donor among a few hundred genotyped donors of the cohort, with roughly 18% of those sequences being non-productive. High-throughput TCR immunosequencing, statistical association of individual TCRs with disease status, and machine learning were combined to predict cytomegalovirus infection status. Donor age, sex, ethnicity and CMV serostatus were compiled together with the repertoire data. About 300 gigabases of sequencing data and 70 million to 85 million unique TCR sequences were included in an early release covering over 600 HLA-typed donors. Of the 300 to 450 genotyped donors, 75% to 85% were placed in the genetic ancestry cluster associated with self-reported Caucasian donors. Several DR-DQ haplotypes were treated as single units for association and clustering because of strong linkage in the cohort. All discovery cohort repertoires had been generated using a single sequencing platform. A later genetic analysis used genome-wide SNP genotypes for about 65% of the 666 donors, treating that subset as a discovery cohort. The later analysis used no new phenotypic data to find candidate immune exposures, relying instead on TCR beta sequences and their occurrence across donors. An earlier analysis of 500 to 750 of the donors applied high-throughput TCR beta sequencing to assess whether each TCR beta V gene segment acted as functional or pseudogenic. Using immunosequencing, the study profiled T cell repertoires from 500 to 800 subjects and related those repertoires to cytomegalovirus serostatus. A separate validation cohort of approximately 120 different subjects was used in addition to the roughly 670-subject first cohort. The paper as a whole reports these results and caveats: Because the 87-base-pair reads could not distinguish some IMGT-functional V segments, including TRBV6-2 and TRBV6-3, those segments were excluded. A further reported finding was that TCR beta sequences accurately predicted the HLA-A and HLA-B alleles for most subjects in the first cohort. The sequencing pipeline was judged likely to have produced a cluster of highly shared sequence variants as a technical artifact. Because HLA typing was missing for some donors at each locus, association tests included only the typed subset. An earlier analysis of some 560 of the donors showed that most TCR beta V segments appeared in productive rearrangements either about 90% or about 30% of the time, which broadly matched IMGT annotations. According to the authors, the approach could potentially be generalized to other disease states and immunological phenotypes. A later analysis found that HLA-associated TCR beta chains were more clonally expanded and had lower generation probabilities than equally common non-associated chains. When HLA alleles, especially DR and DQ, strongly co-occurred, attributing TCR associations to individual alleles was difficult. In vitro tests confirmed that three of the cytomegalovirus-associated TCR beta chains recognize cytomegalovirus antigens. Most TCR sequences were seen in very few donors, while some public TCRs were found in many individuals. Correlated functional status among segregating V segments might be attributable to linkage disequilibrium, but an unknown experimental factor could not be ruled out. Sequencing depth was assumed to be roughly uniform across donors in the presence/absence analyses, though that assumption may not hold. A later analysis found that most CMV-associated TCR beta chains appeared HLA-restricted, with HLA associations seemingly driven largely by CMV exposure. The only immune exposure information available for the cohort was CMV serostatus. The study gave a list of more than 150 TCR beta chains associated with cytomegalovirus. The classifier was reported to diagnose cytomegalovirus status with high specificity and sensitivity in both the original cohort and the validation cohort. According to a later analysis, TCR association rates differed among HLA loci, with DRB1 alleles showing the most associated TCRs and HLA-C alleles showing the fewest. A later analysis associated 16,951 TCR beta sequences with specific HLA alleles at a false discovery rate of 0.05. The earlier analysis of around 600 of the donors excluded about 16 rarely observed V segments, including chromosome 9 orphons, because counts were too low. A later genetic analysis associated a missense DCLRE1C variant with V-gene and J-gene trimming of TCR beta chains, and an independent cohort replicated the association. According to a later analysis, parvovirus B19, influenza, CMV and Epstein-Barr virus appeared linked to several top co-occurrence clusters. According to a later genetic analysis, donors in an Asian-associated ancestry cluster had fewer N-insertions in productive TCRs than the approximately 710-donor mean. In this cohort, only TCR beta chains were sequenced, and detectable features were limited by the absence of alpha or paired-chain data.

CDR1 is given as SGDLS and CDR2 as YYNGEE, both from the germline V gene. From cysteine to phenylalanine, the CDR3 is 16 amino acids long. The retained sequence is limited to the CDR3, 48 bases, with the frame set at the first base. Clipping removes 4 bases from V and 5 bases from J, with 11 as the unmatched junction base count. The method behind the library was the immunoSEQ multiplex PCR assay. For the multiplex PCR, a mixture combining 60 forward primers for TCR Vbeta segments and 13 reverse primers for TCR Jbeta segments was used. The CDR3 region of rearranged TCR beta genes was amplified from genomic DNA by a multiplex PCR assay. On the Illumina HiSeq System, the amplified TCR beta libraries were sequenced as 87-base-pair reads. The study's own analysis went as follows. A later analysis counted some 74 million unique TCR beta chains across the 666 repertoires, and some 12 million of these chains were shared by at least two donors. To remove PCR and sequencing errors, raw reads were error-corrected and collapsed into unique sequences using a nearest-neighbor algorithm that merged closely related sequences. Alignment of CDR3 sequences to IMGT reference sequences was used to assign V, D and J gene segments. For a sequence to be retained, a match of at least six nucleotides was required to both a V gene segment and a J gene segment. A rearrangement was called productive if the CDR3 had no stop codons and remained in frame with V and J, and every other rearrangement was called non-productive. CDR3 was defined by IMGT convention, running from the second conserved V-encoded cysteine to the conserved J-encoded phenylalanine. In an earlier analysis of around 640 of the donors, sequences lacking an unambiguous match to a single V gene segment were excluded. An earlier analysis of 500 to 600 of the donors classified V segments as functional when productive rearrangements were above 56.7% and as segregating when the standard deviation between donors was above 5%. A statistical classification framework was built to diagnose cytomegalovirus status from the catalog of TCR beta chain sequences. In a later analysis, V and J genes were assigned by comparing TCR nucleotide sequences against IMGT/GENE-DB human TR gene sequences. The TCRdist pipeline was used in a later analysis to assign CDR3 sequences and most-parsimonious VDJ recombination scenarios. In a later analysis, each TCR beta chain was defined by its CDR3 amino acid sequence together with its V-gene family, and reads without a unique V-gene family were excluded. To address suspected cross-contamination and a sequencing artifact, a later analysis removed around 600 highly shared, low-generation-probability nucleotide sequences. For each public chain, a later analysis derived a clonal expansion index from normalized ranks of inferred template counts within each repertoire. Generation probabilities in a later analysis came from a VDJ recombination model fitted to out-of-frame rearrangements, and those results were checked against IGoR. In a later analysis, TCR-TCR, TCR-HLA and TCR-CMV co-occurrence was scored with hypergeometric tests, and a repertoire-size bias correction was applied to TCR pairs. A later analysis estimated false discovery rates by permuting HLA or CMV assignments 20 times. In a later analysis, co-occurring TCRs were grouped with DBSCAN, and TCRdist sequence similarity was added when clustering was performed within HLA-allele-positive subsets. Co-occurrence clustering excluded repertoires with fewer than 30,000 or more than 120,000 public chains, plus five with anomalous nucleotide sharing. TCRdb obtained this table from immuneACCESS and retained in-frame rearrangements with V and J assigned. These tables miss some clones; where compared with another copy, unresolved V genes account for less than half of the shortfall, and the remainder is unexplained. The V and J calls and clone size come from that table; D and trimming were worked out from the DNA. The table for this sample lists about 160,000 clones; over 65% of them were counted only once. About 4.5% of the sample goes to the ten largest clones.

This clone was seen more than once but under ten times. Its recognized antigen is unknown. It has no much larger one-base neighbor in the sample; base qualities were not kept. The cohort comprised fewer than 750 healthy bone marrow donors. At the time of sampling, every cohort member was nominally healthy, though immune exposures that went unrecorded were likely present. The donor was CMV seropositive and was included in the group of around 300 seropositive cohort members. Every donor gave a peripheral blood sample, and the peripheral blood mononuclear cells from that sample were used for TCR beta sequencing. Genomic DNA extraction from the blood cell samples was performed with the Qiagen DNeasy Blood Extraction Kit.

Material for sequencing was PBMCs. The receptor comes from a man aged 18 to 35 in good health and CMV-seropositive. The sequence is built from TRBV9 and TRBJ2-5; a stretch of 10 junction bases matches TRBD2. Here the CDR3 is given as CASSPLVGLAEETQYF. The nucleotide sequence is given as TGTGCCAGCAGCCCCCTGGTAGGACTAGCGGAGGAGACCCAGTACTTC.